This TCR beta chain was sequenced during a study of cytomegalovirus exposure and HLA in healthy donors. As for the study in general: The roughly 130 validation repertoires used the same platform as the roughly 700 first-cohort repertoires (as reported by a later analysis). The study, taken as a whole, reports: Overall, about 160 TCR beta chains were annotated as cytomegalovirus-associated.

Only in-frame clones appear in the TCRdb table, and some are missing; sequencing was by immunoSEQ multiplex PCR. The sample holds some 98,000 clones, about 90% seen once. In this sample, this clone turned up a few times. The antigen is unknown. The CDR3 is 15 amino acids. Per the germline V gene, CDR1 is MRHNA and CDR2 is SNTAGT. Trimming cost V 0 bases and J 2 bases; bases outside gene matches: 0. The sequencing input was PBMCs. The chain is built from TRBV6-4 and TRBJ2-1, with TRBD2 matching 8 bases. The sequence was collected from a young man in good health and CMV-seropositive. The CDR3 loop reads CASSDSSGTYNEQFF. The CDR3 region has the DNA TGTGCCAGCAGTGACTCTAGCGGGACCTACAATGAGCAGTTCTTC.